The 4 T cell receptor beta chains listed next were all sequenced from one sample in a study of T cell changes during pregnancy in multiple sclerosis. Here immunoSEQ multiplex PCR was the method, and the copy in TCRdb shows in-frame clones only, minus some. This sample yields roughly 30,000 clones, of which about nine tenths are seen a single time; 0.5% to 0.6% belongs to the top ten. The sample here was CD4+ T cells from peripheral blood mononuclear cells, taken in the first trimester of pregnancy. The receptors were gathered from a female donor in good health, enrolled as a control in a pregnancy study.

V gene TRBV7-9 combines with J gene TRBJ1-4; 9 positions agree with TRBD1. Germline CDR1 and CDR2: SEHNR and FQNEAQ (reference sequence). The ends lost 5 bases at V and 0 bases at J; junction bases unmatched: 13. The CDR3 spans 19 residues. For the CDR3, the DNA is TGTGCCAGCAGCCCGATTCCCCGGGACAGGGACACAACTAATGAAAAACTGTTTTTT. This gives the protein CASSPIPRDRDTTNEKLFF.

This chain uses TRBV4-1 with TRBJ1-2, with D unresolved. The CDR3 runs to 14 residues. Trimming pared 0 bases from V and 4 bases from J, leaving 9 bases between. Germline V lookup: CDR1 MGHRA, CDR2 YSYEKL. The CDR3: CASSQETLAYGYTF. In DNA form, the CDR3 reads TGCGCCAGCAGCCAAGAAACGTTAGCCTATGGCTACACCTTC.

This chain connects TRBV4-3 to TRBJ2-3; TRBD2 matches 11 bases. CDR3 length: 16 amino acids. The V and J ends lost 3 bases and 4 bases, in that order; junction bases with no gene match: 6. The germline V gene encodes CDR1 LGHNA and CDR2 YSLEER. CDR3 sequence reads: CASSQALAGAADTQYF. The CDR3 nucleotides are TGCGCCAGCAGCCAGGCACTAGCGGGAGCCGCAGATACGCAGTATTTT.

V gene TRBV5-1 combines with J gene TRBJ2-7, with 11 bases aligning to TRBD1. Germline V gives CDR1 SGHRS, CDR2 YFSETQ. The CDR3 is 15 residues long. V lost 4 bases, J lost 2 bases, and 5 bases stayed unmatched. CDR3 loop: CASSPGTGGPYEQYF. The DNA of the CDR3 is TGCGCCAGCAGCCCGGGGACAGGGGGTCCCTACGAGCAGTACTTC.